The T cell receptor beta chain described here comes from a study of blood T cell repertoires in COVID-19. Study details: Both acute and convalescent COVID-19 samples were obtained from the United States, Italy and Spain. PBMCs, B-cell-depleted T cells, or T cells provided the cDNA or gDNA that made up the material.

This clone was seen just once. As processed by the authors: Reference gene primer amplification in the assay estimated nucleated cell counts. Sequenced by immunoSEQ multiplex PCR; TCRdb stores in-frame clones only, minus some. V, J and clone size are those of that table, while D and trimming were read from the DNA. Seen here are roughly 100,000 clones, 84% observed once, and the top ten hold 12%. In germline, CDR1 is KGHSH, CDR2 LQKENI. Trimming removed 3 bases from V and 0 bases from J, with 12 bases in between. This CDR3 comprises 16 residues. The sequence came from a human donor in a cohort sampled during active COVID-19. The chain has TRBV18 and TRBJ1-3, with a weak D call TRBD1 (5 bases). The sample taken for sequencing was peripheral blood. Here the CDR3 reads CASSPSMGPSGNTIYF. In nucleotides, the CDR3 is TGTGCCAGCTCACCCTCAATGGGGCCCTCTGGAAACACCATATATTTT.